The 11 T cell receptor beta chains in this list originate from one sample, sequenced in a study of T-cell reconstitution after alpha-beta-depleted transplantation in children. Unique molecular identifiers were incorporated when the TCRbeta library was constructed. TCRdb analysed the PCR reads with MiXCR anew, one entry per CDR3 protein. The sample has about 830,000 distinct CDR3 sequences, approximately 15% seen once. Specimen: PBMCs, mostly from graft donor cells, collected 360 days after TCRalphabeta/CD19-depleted stem cell transplant. These receptors were obtained from a male patient between 10 and 17 years old who had a stem cell transplant for acute lymphoblastic leukemia, so the T cells may come from the graft donor.

This clonotype was picked up a small number of times. The rearrangement joins TRBV29-1 to TRBJ1-1; D possibly corresponds to TRBD1 (6 bases). This CDR3 is 14 amino acids long. CDR1 SQVTM and CDR2 ANQGSEA come from the germline V gene. Trimming left V 7 bases short and J 8 bases short, with 23 bases between. The CDR3 protein is CSAVRAGVVGEAFF. The CDR3 DNA follows: TGCAGCGCTGTCCGCGCAGGGGTTGTGGGCGAAGCTTTCTTT.

In this sample, this clonotype turned up a few times. This chain joins TRBV10-2 and TRBJ2-3; perhaps D is TRBD1 or TRBD2 (5 bases each). Trimming cost V 7 bases and J 2 bases, with 10 bases left between them. Looked up from germline, CDR1 is WSHSY and CDR2 is SAAADI. The CDR3 has 13 residues. CDR3 protein: CASKGRYTDTQYF. CDR3 DNA sequence: TGCGCCAGCAAGGGACGGTACACAGATACGCAGTATTTT.

This clonotype has a handful of counts. The chain couples TRBV27 to TRBJ2-2, with 15 bases identical to TRBD2. Germline assignment: CDR1 MNHEY and CDR2 SMNVEV (reference sequence). The CDR3 runs 18 residues. Trimming took 7 bases from V and 5 from J; bases not matched to a gene: 11. The CDR3 sequence: CASKPGLAGGLRTGELFF. The CDR3 bases are TGTGCCAGCAAGCCGGGACTAGCGGGAGGCCTACGGACCGGGGAGCTGTTTTTT.

This clonotype was seen only once. The chain joins TRBV7-3 to TRBJ2-2; 9 bases agree with TRBD2. The length of the CDR3 is 18 residues. Germline assignment: CDR1 SGHTA and CDR2 FQGTGA. Trimming removed 1 base from V and 6 bases from J; junction bases left unmatched: 12. The DNA for the CDR3 is TGTGCCAGCAGCTTAAGGTCCCGCGGGAGGGCCTTGTCCGGGGAGCTGTTTTTT. It yields the protein CASSLRSRGRALSGELFF.

This clonotype was seen a single time. This sequence joins TRBV5-1 and TRBJ2-2, with D possibly being TRBD2 (5 bases). Germline lookup yields CDR1 SGHRS and CDR2 YFSETQ. The length of the CDR3 is 14 residues. The V end lost 7 bases, the J end lost 2 bases, and 12 bases lay between the germline ends. The CDR3 protein is CASLDLVNTGELFF. DNA for the CDR3: TGCGCCAGCTTGGACTTAGTTAACACCGGGGAGCTGTTTTTT.

This clonotype was picked up many times. The chain uses TRBV12-3 or TRBV12-4 and TRBJ2-7; D unclear. V lost 2 bases and J lost 0, with 11 bases in between. The CDR3 totals 15 residues. CDR3 sequence (DNA): TGTGCCAGCAGTTTATTCCGGTTGCCCTCCTACGAGCAGTACTTC. Translation gives CASSLFRLPSYEQYF.

This clonotype was seen a few times. V gene TRBV2 combines with J gene TRBJ1-1; no reliable D call. Germline V lookup: CDR1 SNHLY, CDR2 FYNNEI. The V end was cut by 2 bases, the J end by 0 bases, with 7 bases between. The CDR3 has 14 residues. The CDR3 sequence: CASSEHSMNTEAFF. The CDR3 DNA follows: TGTGCCAGCAGTGAACACAGCATGAACACTGAAGCTTTCTTT.

The chain carries TRBV2 and TRBJ1-2; 7 positions agree with TRBD1. V lost 3 bases and J lost 8; bases outside the gene matches: 6. The CDR3 is 13 amino acids. Germline V gene data show CDR1 as SNHLY and CDR2 as FYNNEI. In DNA form, the CDR3 reads TGTGCCAGCAGTGACACAGGGGCATACGGCTACACCTTC. It is translated as CASSDTGAYGYTF.

The V call is TRBV3-1, the J call TRBJ2-1; 12 bases are a match to TRBD2. With V trimmed by 4 bases and J by 7 bases, 8 bases remained unmatched. Germline CDR1 is LGHDT and CDR2 is YNNKEL (reference sequence). The CDR3 runs 16 residues. The CDR3 is CASSLLAGGTTNEQFF. The CDR3 DNA follows: TGTGCCAGCAGCCTACTAGCGGGAGGTACTACGAATGAGCAGTTCTTC.

This clonotype was counted ten times or more. The rearrangement joins TRBV10-3 to TRBJ2-1; D might be TRBD1 (5 bases). From germline, CDR1 is ENHRY and CDR2 SYGVKD. The V and J ends lost 1 base and 4 bases respectively, with 17 bases between them. The CDR3 runs to 17 residues. The CDR3 DNA sequence: TGTGCCATCAGTGAGTATGGGGCAGGATCTATTTACAATGAGCAGTTCTTC. This encodes CAISEYGAGSIYNEQFF.

This clonotype was seen repeatedly, ten times or more. V and J are TRBV4-2 and TRBJ2-7; 7 nucleotides line up with TRBD2. CDR1 and CDR2 from the germline V gene are LGHNA and YNFKEQ. Trimming cost V 1 base and J 6 bases; bases outside gene matches: 18. This CDR3 region has 18 residues. The CDR3 reads CASSQATSEASGLSEQYF. In DNA form, the CDR3 reads TGTGCCAGCAGCCAAGCAACAAGTGAGGCTAGCGGTTTAAGCGAGCAGTACTTC.